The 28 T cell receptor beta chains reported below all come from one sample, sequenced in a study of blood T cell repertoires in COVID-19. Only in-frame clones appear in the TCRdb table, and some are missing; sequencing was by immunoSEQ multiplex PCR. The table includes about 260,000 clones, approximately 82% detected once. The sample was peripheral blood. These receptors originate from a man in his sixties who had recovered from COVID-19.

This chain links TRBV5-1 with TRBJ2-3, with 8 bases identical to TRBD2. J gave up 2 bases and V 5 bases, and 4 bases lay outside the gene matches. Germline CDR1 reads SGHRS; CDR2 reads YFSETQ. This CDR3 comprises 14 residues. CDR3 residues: CASRTSAFTDTQYF. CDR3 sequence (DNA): TGCGCCAGCAGGACTAGCGCCTTCACAGATACGCAGTATTTT.

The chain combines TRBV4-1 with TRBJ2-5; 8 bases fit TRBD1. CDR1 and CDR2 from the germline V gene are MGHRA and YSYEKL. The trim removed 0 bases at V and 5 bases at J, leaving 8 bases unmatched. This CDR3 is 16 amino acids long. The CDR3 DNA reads TGCGCCAGCAGCCAAGAGGGGTCAGGGGGCTTTGAGACCCAGTACTTC. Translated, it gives CASSQEGSGGFETQYF.

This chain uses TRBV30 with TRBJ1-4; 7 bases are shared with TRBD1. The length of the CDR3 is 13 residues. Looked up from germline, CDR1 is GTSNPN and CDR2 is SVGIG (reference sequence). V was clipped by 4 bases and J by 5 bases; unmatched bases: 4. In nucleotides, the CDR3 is TGTGCCTGGACCGGACAGGAGAATGAAAAACTGTTTTTT. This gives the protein CAWTGQENEKLFF.

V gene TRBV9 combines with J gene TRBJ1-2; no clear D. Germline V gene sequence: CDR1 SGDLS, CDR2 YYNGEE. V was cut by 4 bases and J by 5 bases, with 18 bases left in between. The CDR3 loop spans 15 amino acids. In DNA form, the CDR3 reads TGTGCCAGCAGCCCCCGTAGGGCGGGTGCTTATGGCTACACCTTC. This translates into CASSPRRAGAYGYTF.

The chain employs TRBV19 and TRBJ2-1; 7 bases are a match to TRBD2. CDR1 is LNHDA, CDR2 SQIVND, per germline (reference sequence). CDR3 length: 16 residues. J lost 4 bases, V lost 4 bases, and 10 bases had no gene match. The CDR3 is CASSTVRTRDYNEQFF. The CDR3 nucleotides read TGTGCCAGTAGTACGGTTCGGACTAGAGATTACAATGAGCAGTTCTTC.

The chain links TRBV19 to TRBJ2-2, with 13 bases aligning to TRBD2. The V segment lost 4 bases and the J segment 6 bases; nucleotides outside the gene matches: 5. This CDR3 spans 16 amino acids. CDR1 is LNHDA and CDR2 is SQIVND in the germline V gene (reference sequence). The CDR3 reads CASSNRLAGGPGELFF. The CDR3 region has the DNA TGTGCCAGTAGTAATCGACTAGCGGGAGGTCCCGGGGAGCTGTTTTTT.

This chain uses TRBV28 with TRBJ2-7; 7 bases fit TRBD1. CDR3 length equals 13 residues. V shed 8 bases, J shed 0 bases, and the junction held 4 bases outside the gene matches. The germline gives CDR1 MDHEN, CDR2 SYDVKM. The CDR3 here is CASRGGGSYEQYF. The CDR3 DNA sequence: TGTGCCAGCCGAGGGGGCGGCTCCTACGAGCAGTACTTC.

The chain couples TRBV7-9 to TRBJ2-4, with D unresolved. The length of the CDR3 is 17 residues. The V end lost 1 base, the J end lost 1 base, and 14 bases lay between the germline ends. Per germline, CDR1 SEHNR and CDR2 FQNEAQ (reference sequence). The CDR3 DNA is TGTGCCAGCAGCTTAGTTGGTCAGTTTGGTGCCAAAAACATTCAGTACTTC. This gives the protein CASSLVGQFGAKNIQYF. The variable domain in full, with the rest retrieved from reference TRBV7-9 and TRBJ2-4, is DTGVSQNPRHKITKRGQNVTFRCDPISEHNRLYWYRQTLGQGPEFLTYFQNEAQLEKSRLLSDRFSAERPKGSFSTLEIQRTEQGDSAMYLCASSLVGQFGAKNIQYFGAGTRLSVL.

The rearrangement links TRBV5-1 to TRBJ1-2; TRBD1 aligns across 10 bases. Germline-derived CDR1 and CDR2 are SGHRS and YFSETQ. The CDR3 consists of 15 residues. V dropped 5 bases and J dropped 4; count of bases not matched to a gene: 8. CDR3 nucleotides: TGCGCCAGCAGTACTGGACAGGGGGTTATCTATGGCTACACCTTC. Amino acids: CASSTGQGVIYGYTF.

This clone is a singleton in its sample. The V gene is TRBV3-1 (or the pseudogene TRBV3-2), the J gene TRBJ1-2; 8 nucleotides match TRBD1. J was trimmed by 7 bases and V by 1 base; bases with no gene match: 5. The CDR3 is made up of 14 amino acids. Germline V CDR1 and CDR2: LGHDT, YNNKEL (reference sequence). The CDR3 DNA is TGTGCCAGCAGCCAAGGGTCTACAGGGGGTGGCTACACCTTC. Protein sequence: CASSQGSTGGGYTF.

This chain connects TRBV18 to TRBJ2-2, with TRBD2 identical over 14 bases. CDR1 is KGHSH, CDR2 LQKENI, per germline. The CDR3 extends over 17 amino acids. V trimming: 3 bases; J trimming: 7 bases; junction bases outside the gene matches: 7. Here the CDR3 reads CASSPLGTSGSGGELFF. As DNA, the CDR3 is TGTGCCAGCTCACCTCTCGGGACTAGCGGGAGCGGCGGGGAGCTGTTTTTT.

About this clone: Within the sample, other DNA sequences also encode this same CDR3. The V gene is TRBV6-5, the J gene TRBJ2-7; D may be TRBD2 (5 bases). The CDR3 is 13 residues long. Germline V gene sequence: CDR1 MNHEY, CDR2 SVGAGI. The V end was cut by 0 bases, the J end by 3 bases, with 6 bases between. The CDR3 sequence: CASSYSGSYEQYF. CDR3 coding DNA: TGTGCCAGCAGTTACTCAGGGAGCTACGAGCAGTACTTC.

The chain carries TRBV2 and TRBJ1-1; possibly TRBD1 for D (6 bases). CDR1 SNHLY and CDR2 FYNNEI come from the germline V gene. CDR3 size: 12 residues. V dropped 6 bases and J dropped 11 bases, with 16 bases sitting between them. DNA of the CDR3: TGTGCCAGCAGCGGGGGGGGGCCTTTGGCTTTCTTT. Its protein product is CASSGGGPLAFF.

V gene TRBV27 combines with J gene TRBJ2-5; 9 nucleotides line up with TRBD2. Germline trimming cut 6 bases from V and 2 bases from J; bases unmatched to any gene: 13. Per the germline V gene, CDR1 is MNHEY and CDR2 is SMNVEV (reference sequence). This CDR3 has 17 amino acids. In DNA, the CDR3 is TGTGCCAGCAGCCGTGGAGGAGCGGGGGGCCCTCAAGAGACCCAGTACTTC. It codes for CASSRGGAGGPQETQYF.

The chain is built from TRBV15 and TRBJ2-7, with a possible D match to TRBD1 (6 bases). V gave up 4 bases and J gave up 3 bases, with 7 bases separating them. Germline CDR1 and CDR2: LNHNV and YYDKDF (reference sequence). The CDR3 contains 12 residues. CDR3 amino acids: CATSTDSYEQYF. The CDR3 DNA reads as TGTGCCACCAGCACGGACAGCTACGAGCAGTACTTC.

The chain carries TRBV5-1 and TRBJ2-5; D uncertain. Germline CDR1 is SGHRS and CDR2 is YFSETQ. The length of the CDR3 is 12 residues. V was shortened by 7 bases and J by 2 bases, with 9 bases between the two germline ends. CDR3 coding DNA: TGCGCCAGCCACTCAGGACAAGAGACCCAGTACTTC. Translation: CASHSGQETQYF.

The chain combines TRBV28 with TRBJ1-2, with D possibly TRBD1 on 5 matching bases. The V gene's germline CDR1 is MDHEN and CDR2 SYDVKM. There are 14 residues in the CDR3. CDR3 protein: CSTGGLGQSGGYTF. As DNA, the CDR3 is TGTTCGACCGGGGGACTGGGCCAGTCCGGTGGCTACACCTTC.

The CDR3 loop is CASSTGTGSLSYGYTF. The CDR3 DNA reads as TGTGCCAGCAGCACCGGGACAGGGTCGTTAAGCTATGGCTACACCTTC. This sequence joins TRBV5-8 and TRBJ1-2, with 9 bases fitting TRBD1. J lost 4 bases, V lost 4 bases, and 11 bases had no gene match. In germline, CDR1 is SGHTS, CDR2 YDEGEE. The CDR3 loop spans 16 amino acids.

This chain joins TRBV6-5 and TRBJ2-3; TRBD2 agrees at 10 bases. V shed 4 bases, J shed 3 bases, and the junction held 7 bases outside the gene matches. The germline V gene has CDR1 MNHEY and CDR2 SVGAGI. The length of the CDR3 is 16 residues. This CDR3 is CASSWNRAGGTDTQYF. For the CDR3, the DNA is TGTGCCAGCAGTTGGAATCGAGCGGGGGGGACAGATACGCAGTATTTT.

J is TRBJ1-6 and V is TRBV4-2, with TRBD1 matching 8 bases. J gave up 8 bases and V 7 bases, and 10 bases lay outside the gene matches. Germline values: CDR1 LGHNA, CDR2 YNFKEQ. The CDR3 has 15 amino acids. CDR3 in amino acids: CASTLSGTGYSPLHF. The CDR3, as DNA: TGTGCCAGCACGCTATCCGGGACAGGCTATTCACCCCTCCACTTT.

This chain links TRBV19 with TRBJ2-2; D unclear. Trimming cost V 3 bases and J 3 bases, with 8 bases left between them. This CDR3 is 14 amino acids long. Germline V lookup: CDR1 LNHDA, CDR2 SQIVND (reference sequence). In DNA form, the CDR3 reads TGTGCCAGTAGTATCTCGTCGGACACCGGGGAGCTGTTTTTT. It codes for CASSISSDTGELFF. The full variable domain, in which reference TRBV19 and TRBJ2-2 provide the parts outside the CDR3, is DGGITQSPKYLFRKEGQNVTLSCEQNLNHDAMYWYRQDPGQGLRLIYYSQIVNDFQKGDIAEGYSVSREKKESFPLTVTSAQKNPTAFYLCASSISSDTGELFFGEGSRLTVL.

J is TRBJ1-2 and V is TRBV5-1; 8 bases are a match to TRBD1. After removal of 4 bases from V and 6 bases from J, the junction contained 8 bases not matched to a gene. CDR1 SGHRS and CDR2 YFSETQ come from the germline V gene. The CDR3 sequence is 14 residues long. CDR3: CASSMAGGSDGYTF. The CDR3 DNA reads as TGCGCCAGCAGCATGGCAGGGGGCAGTGATGGCTACACCTTC.

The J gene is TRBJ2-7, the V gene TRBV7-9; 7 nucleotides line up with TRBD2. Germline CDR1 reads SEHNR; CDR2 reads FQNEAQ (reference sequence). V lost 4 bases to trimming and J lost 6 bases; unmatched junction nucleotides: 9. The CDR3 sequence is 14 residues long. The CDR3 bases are TGTGCCAGCAGCTCCCCCCGACTAGCCTCCGAGCAGTACTTC. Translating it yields CASSSPRLASEQYF.

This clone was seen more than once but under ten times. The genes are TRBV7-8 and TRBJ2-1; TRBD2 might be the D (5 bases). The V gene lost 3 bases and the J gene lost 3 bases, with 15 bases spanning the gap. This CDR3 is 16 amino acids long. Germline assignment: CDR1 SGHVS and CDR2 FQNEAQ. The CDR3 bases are TGTGCCAGCAGCTTCAGTGAGGGCGCCGTCTACAATGAGCAGTTCTTC. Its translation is CASSFSEGAVYNEQFF.

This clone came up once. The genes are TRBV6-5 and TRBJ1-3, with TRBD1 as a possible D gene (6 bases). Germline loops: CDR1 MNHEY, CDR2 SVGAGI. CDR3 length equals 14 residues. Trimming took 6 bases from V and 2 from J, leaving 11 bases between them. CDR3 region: CASRETGPGNTIYF. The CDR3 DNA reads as TGTGCCAGCAGGGAGACAGGCCCTGGAAACACCATATATTTT.

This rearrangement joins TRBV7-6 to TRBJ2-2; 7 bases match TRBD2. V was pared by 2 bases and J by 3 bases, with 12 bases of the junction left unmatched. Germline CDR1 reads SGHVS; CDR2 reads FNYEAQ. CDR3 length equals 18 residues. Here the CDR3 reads CASSLFRAGETYTGELFF. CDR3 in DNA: TGTGCCAGCAGCTTATTTCGTGCGGGAGAAACTTACACCGGGGAGCTGTTTTTT.

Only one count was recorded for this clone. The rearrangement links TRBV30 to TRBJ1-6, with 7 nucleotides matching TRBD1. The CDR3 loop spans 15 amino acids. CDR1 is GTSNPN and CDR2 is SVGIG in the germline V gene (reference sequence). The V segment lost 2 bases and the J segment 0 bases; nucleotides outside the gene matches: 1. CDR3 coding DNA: TGTGCCTGGAGTAGGGACAGCTCCTATAATTCACCCCTCCACTTT. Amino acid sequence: CAWSRDSSYNSPLHF.

Here the CDR3 reads CASRLAGGRDTDTQYF. In DNA, the CDR3 is TGTGCCAGTCGGCTAGCGGGAGGGCGGGACACAGATACGCAGTATTTT. The rearrangement joins TRBV7-9 to TRBJ2-3; TRBD2 matches 12 bases. The CDR3 runs to 16 residues. The ends lost 9 bases at V and 2 bases at J; junction bases unmatched: 9. Germline V CDR1 and CDR2: SEHNR, FQNEAQ (reference sequence). The full variable domain, with the rest looked up from reference TRBV7-9 and TRBJ2-3, is DTGVSQNPRHKITKRGQNVTFRCDPISEHNRLYWYRQTLGQGPEFLTYFQNEAQLEKSRLLSDRFSAERPKGSFSTLEIQRTEQGDSAMYLCASRLAGGRDTDTQYFGPGTRLTVL.